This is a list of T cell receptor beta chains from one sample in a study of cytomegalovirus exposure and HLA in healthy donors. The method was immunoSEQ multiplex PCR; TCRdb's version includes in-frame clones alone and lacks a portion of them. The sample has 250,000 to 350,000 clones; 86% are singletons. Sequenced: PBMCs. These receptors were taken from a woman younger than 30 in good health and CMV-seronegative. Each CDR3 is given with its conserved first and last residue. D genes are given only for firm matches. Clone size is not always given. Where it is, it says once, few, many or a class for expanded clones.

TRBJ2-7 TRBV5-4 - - CASSLSSDGSSYEQYF TGTGCCAGCAGCTTGTCGTCTGACGGGTCATCCTACGAGCAGTACTTC
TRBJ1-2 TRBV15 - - CATSREDANYGYTF TGTGCCACCAGCAGGGAGGACGCCAACTATGGCTACACCTTC
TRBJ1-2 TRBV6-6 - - CASSSPVSDYGYTF TGTGCCAGCAGTTCCCCTGTCTCGGACTATGGCTACACCTTC
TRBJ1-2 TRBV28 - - CASSLGTGVLYGYTF TGTGCCAGCAGTTTGGGAACAGGCGTACTCTATGGCTACACCTTC
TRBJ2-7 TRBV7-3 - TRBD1 CASSAGTGGTYEQYF TGTGCCAGCAGCGCCGGGACAGGGGGTACCTACGAGCAGTACTTC
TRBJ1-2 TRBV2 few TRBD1 CASRQQGPDGYTF TGTGCCAGCAGACAACAGGGGCCCGACGGCTACACCTTC
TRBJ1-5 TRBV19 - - CASSIDGRNQPQHF TGTGCCAGTAGTATAGACGGGAGAAATCAGCCCCAGCATTTT
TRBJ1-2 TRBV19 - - CASSLGQRYGYTF TGTGCCAGTAGCCTCGGACAGAGATATGGCTACACCTTC
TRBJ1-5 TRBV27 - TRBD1 CASSPTPGSGGGQPQHF TGTGCCAGCAGTCCTACCCCCGGATCAGGGGGTGGCCAGCCCCAGCATTTT
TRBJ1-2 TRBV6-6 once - CASRQEGPYGYTF TGTGCCAGCAGGCAGGAGGGTCCCTATGGCTACACCTTC
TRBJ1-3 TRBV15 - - CATSGTRFSGNTIYF TGTGCCACCAGCGGGACTCGGTTTTCTGGAAACACCATATATTTT
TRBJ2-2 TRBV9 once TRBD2 CASSVAGLAGSGELFF TGTGCCAGCAGCGTAGCTGGACTAGCGGGTTCCGGGGAGCTGTTTTTT
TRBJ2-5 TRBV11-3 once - CASSSGAGPQETQYF TGTGCCAGCAGCTCCGGAGCAGGGCCTCAAGAGACCCAGTACTTC
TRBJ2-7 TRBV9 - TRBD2 CASSPPGTSGYEQYF TGTGCCAGCAGCCCCCCCGGGACTAGCGGCTACGAGCAGTACTTC
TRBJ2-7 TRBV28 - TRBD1 CASSTRWGDKPGQGSYEQYF TGTGCCAGCAGTACCCGATGGGGGGATAAACCGGGACAGGGATCCTACGAGCAGTACTTC
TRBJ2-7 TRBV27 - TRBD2 CASWGGVYEQYF TGTGCCAGCTGGGGAGGGGTCTACGAGCAGTACTTC